This T cell receptor beta chain was documented in a study of cytomegalovirus exposure and HLA in healthy donors. Findings and limits, study-wide: Clonal expansion was found to be greater in HLA-associated TCR beta chains than in equally common others in a later analysis.

Notes on this clone: The antigen remains unidentified. The germline gene is not matched at one end of the junction; a read error may be the cause.

Use of 60 Vbeta and 13 Jbeta primers characterized the PCR. The data were produced by immunoSEQ multiplex PCR, yet TCRdb's version contains in-frame clones alone and is incomplete. This listing includes 55,000 to 65,000 clones. This receptor was taken from a woman aged 18-30 years in good health and CMV-seronegative. Sequenced material: PBMCs.

The CDR3 protein is CAGSVGGSKNYGYTF. The CDR3 nucleotides are TGTGCCGGGAGTGTAGGCGGCAGTAAGAACTATGGCTACACCTTC. V usage is TRBV30 and J usage is TRBJ1-2; D gene unclear. CDR3 length: 15 amino acids. From germline, CDR1 is GTSNPN and CDR2 SVGIG (reference sequence).